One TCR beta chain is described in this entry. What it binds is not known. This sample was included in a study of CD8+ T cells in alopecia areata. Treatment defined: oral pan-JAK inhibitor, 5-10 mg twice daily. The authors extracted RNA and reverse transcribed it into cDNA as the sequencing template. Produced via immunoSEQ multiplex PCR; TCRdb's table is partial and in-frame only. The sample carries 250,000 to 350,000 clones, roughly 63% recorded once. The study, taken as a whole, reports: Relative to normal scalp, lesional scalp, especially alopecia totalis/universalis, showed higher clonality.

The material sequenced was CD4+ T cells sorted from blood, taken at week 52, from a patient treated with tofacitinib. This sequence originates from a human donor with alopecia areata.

CDR3 DNA: TGCGCCAGCAGCTTGAACAATGAGCAGTTCTTC. Protein product: CASSLNNEQFF. This sequence joins TRBV5-1 and TRBJ2-1; D is uncertain. The CDR3 has 11 residues. CDR1 SGHRS and CDR2 YFSETQ come from the germline V gene. Trimming removed 1 base at V and 5 bases at J, with 1 base between.